Shown below are 27 T cell receptor beta chains from a single sample sequenced in a study of vaccination effects on CD4 cells after COVID-19. These receptors' targets are unknown. Method: immunoSEQ multiplex PCR; TCRdb's copy keeps in-frame clones and lacks some. The repertoire holds about 54,000 clones, with over 75% as singletons. The ViraFEST assay expanded antigen-specific CD4+ T cells with viral peptide pools before sequencing. With more than 9 days of culture completed, CD4+ T cells were isolated. The specimen comprised CD4+ T cells from PBMCs cultured with HCoV-229E spike peptides, sampled before COVID-19 vaccination. The source is a human donor who received a COVID-19 vaccine.

The CDR3 nucleotides are TGCGCCAGCAGCCCACCAGGCTTTTCTAATGAAAAACTGTTTTTT. Translating gives CASSPPGFSNEKLFF. The genes are TRBV4-1 and TRBJ1-4; D is undetermined. The V gene's germline CDR1 is MGHRA and CDR2 YSYEKL. The length of the CDR3 is 15 residues. Trimming stripped 4 bases from V and 3 bases from J, with 12 bases between.

This sequence joins TRBV4-1 and TRBJ1-2, with 7 nucleotides matching TRBD1. Germline CDR1 MGHRA, CDR2 YSYEKL. The CDR3 is made up of 14 amino acids. With 0 bases clipped from V and 7 bases from J, the junction kept 5 bases outside the gene matches. The CDR3 coding sequence is TGCGCCAGCAGCCAAGACAGGGGGAGTACTGGCTACACCTTC. Encoded protein: CASSQDRGSTGYTF.

The V and J genes are TRBV7-9 and TRBJ1-5, with D possibly TRBD1 on 6 matching bases. Trimming left V 0 bases short and J 2 bases short, with 14 bases between. This CDR3 has 17 residues. Germline assignment: CDR1 SEHNR and CDR2 FQNEAQ (reference sequence). The CDR3 DNA is TGTGCCAGCAGCTTAGCATTTCCGGCAGGGGGCAATCAGCCCCAGCATTTT. This codes for CASSLAFPAGGNQPQHF.

The chain recombines TRBV7-9 with TRBJ2-7; 13 nucleotides match TRBD2. Germline lookup yields CDR1 SEHNR and CDR2 FQNEAQ (reference sequence). This CDR3 is 15 amino acids long. With 1 base clipped from V and 3 bases from J, the junction kept 0 bases outside the gene matches. CDR3: CASSLGTSGGYEQYV. The CDR3 bases are TGTGCCAGCAGCTTAGGGACTAGCGGGGGCTACGAGCAGTACGTC.

The J gene is TRBJ2-5, the V gene TRBV5-1, with D possibly being TRBD2 (7 bases). The germline V and J ends were trimmed by 2 bases and 7 bases, with 21 bases remaining between them. The CDR3 has 16 residues. Germline assignment: CDR1 SGHRS and CDR2 YFSETQ. CDR3 DNA: TGCGCCAGCAGCTTTTGGGGGGGCAGTAACGTAGGGACCCAGTACTTC. Its translation is CASSFWGGSNVGTQYF.

V usage is TRBV7-9 and J usage is TRBJ1-2; D might be TRBD1 (5 bases). The germline gives CDR1 SEHNR, CDR2 FQNEAQ (reference sequence). CDR3 size: 13 residues. Trimming stripped 5 bases from V and 7 bases from J, with 14 bases between. The CDR3, as DNA: TGTGCCAGCAGCCCGACAGTCTTTACTGGCTACACCTTC. Its translation: CASSPTVFTGYTF.

The rearrangement joins TRBV4-1 to TRBJ2-2; the D is unclear. Germline V lookup: CDR1 MGHRA, CDR2 YSYEKL. Between the trimmed V and J ends, which lost 4 bases and 5 bases, there was a span of 14 bases. CDR3 length equals 15 residues. The CDR3 DNA follows: TGCGCCAGCAGCCCCCCCGCTCGAGAGACCGGGGAGCTGTTTTTT. It codes for CASSPPARETGELFF.

The chain combines TRBV7-3 with TRBJ2-1; no firm D call. Germline loops: CDR1 SGHTA, CDR2 FQGTGA. V was cut by 0 bases and J by 8 bases, with 8 bases left in between. The CDR3 contains 13 residues. The CDR3 nucleotides read TGTGCCAGCAGCTTAACCCAAAACCATGAGCAGTTCTTC. This gives the protein CASSLTQNHEQFF. Looking up the rest from reference TRBV7-3 and TRBJ2-1 gives the full variable domain: GAGVSQTPSNKVTEKGKYVELRCDPISGHTALYWYRQSLGQGPEFLIYFQGTGAADDSGLPNDRFFAVRPEGSVSTLKIQRTERGDSAVYLCASSLTQNHEQFFGPGTRLTVL.

The gene calls are TRBV18 and TRBJ2-5, with D unclear. Trimming removed 0 bases from V and 5 bases from J, with 16 bases in between. The CDR3 extends over 16 amino acids. CDR1 and CDR2 from the germline V gene are KGHSH and LQKENI. CDR3 in amino acids: CASSPPFGRPQETQYF. In DNA, the CDR3 is TGTGCCAGCTCACCACCGTTCGGCCGGCCCCAGGAGACCCAGTACTTC. Filled out from reference TRBV18 and TRBJ2-5, the complete variable domain reads NAGVMQNPRHLVRRRGQEARLRCSPMKGHSHVYWYRQLPEEGLKFMVYLQKENIIDESGMPKERFSAEFPKEGPSILRIQQVVRGDSAAYFCASSPPFGRPQETQYFGPGTRLLVL.

The rearrangement links TRBV12-5 to TRBJ2-3; TRBD1 is a possible D gene (5 bases). The CDR3 is 15 residues long. Germline CDR1 and CDR2: LGHNT and FRNRAP. V lost 0 bases, J lost 5 bases, and 12 bases lay in between. The CDR3 DNA follows: TGTGCTAGTGGTTTGGTACTGCAAGGGGTAGATACGCAGTATTTT. It translates to CASGLVLQGVDTQYF.

The chain joins TRBV5-1 to TRBJ1-6; the D gene is possibly TRBD1 (6 bases). CDR1 and CDR2 (germline): SGHRS, YFSETQ. The CDR3 has 15 residues. V was cut by 0 bases and J by 8 bases, with 12 bases left in between. In DNA form, the CDR3 reads TGCGCCAGCAGCTTGGACAGGGCCGACTATTCACCCCTCCACTTT. It translates to CASSLDRADYSPLHF.

The rearrangement uses TRBV2 and TRBJ2-5, with 8 bases aligning to TRBD1. J lost 5 bases, V lost 6 bases, and 11 bases had no gene match. There are 15 residues in the CDR3. Germline CDR1 SNHLY, CDR2 FYNNEI. CDR3: CASSGQGAQGETQYF. As DNA, the CDR3 is TGTGCCAGCAGCGGTCAGGGGGCGCAAGGGGAGACCCAGTACTTC.

CDR3 in DNA: TGTGCCAGCAGTTACGGGGTTCAGGATCAGCCCCAGCATTTT. This translates into CASSYGVQDQPQHF. The chain couples TRBV6-2 or TRBV6-3 to TRBJ1-5; no clear D gene. CDR1 and CDR2 (germline): MNHEY, SVGEGT. Trimming took off 2 bases at V and 5 bases at J, with 10 bases between the two ends. The CDR3 has 14 amino acids.

The V call is TRBV19, the J call TRBJ2-4; D is possibly TRBD1 (6 bases). From germline, CDR1 is LNHDA and CDR2 SQIVND (reference sequence). The CDR3 sequence is 16 residues long. The V end lost 3 bases, the J end lost 0 bases, and 12 bases lay between the germline ends. CDR3 sequence (DNA): TGTGCCAGTAGTATCTCAGGGGAGCTAGCCAAAAACATTCAGTACTTC. Translating gives CASSISGELAKNIQYF.

The chain couples TRBV30 to TRBJ1-1; maybe TRBD1 (6 bases). The CDR3 totals 16 residues. The germline gives CDR1 GTSNPN, CDR2 SVGIG (reference sequence). V was pared by 0 bases and J by 4 bases, with 18 bases between. The CDR3 loop is CAWSVNPHRATTEAFF. CDR3 nucleotides: TGTGCCTGGAGTGTAAACCCCCACAGGGCGACCACTGAAGCTTTCTTT.

The rearrangement joins TRBV19 to TRBJ2-1; no clear D gene. V lost 5 bases and J 0 bases, leaving 8 bases between the germline ends. Germline V lookup: CDR1 LNHDA, CDR2 SQIVND (reference sequence). This CDR3 comprises 14 residues. CDR3 protein: CASSLQSSYNEQFF. Written as DNA, the CDR3 is TGTGCCAGTAGTCTACAGAGCTCCTACAATGAGCAGTTCTTC.

The chain has TRBV2 and TRBJ1-5; D unclear. Germline V gene lookup returns CDR1 SNHLY and CDR2 FYNNEI. The length of the CDR3 is 14 residues. V lost 5 bases and J 2 bases, leaving 10 bases between the germline ends. As DNA, the CDR3 is TGTGCCAGCAGTTTCCGGCCTGGCAATCAGCCCCAGCATTTT. Amino acid sequence: CASSFRPGNQPQHF.

The chain carries TRBV24-1 and TRBJ2-3; weak D call: TRBD2 (5 bases). The ends were cut back, 3 bases at V and 4 bases at J, with 7 bases in the middle. The CDR3 consists of 13 residues. Germline CDR1 is KGHDR and CDR2 is SFDVKD. The DNA for the CDR3 is TGTGCCACCAGTGATGGGAGTGCAGATACGCAGTATTTT. This sequence encodes CATSDGSADTQYF.

This clone was seen only a few times. The V call is TRBV2, the J call TRBJ2-1, with 10 bases matching TRBD2. The length of the CDR3 is 16 residues. Germline CDR1 and CDR2: SNHLY and FYNNEI. Germline trimming cut 3 bases from V and 5 bases from J; bases unmatched to any gene: 7. The chain's CDR3 is CASSEWASGGNNEQFF. The CDR3 DNA reads TGTGCCAGCAGTGAGTGGGCTAGCGGGGGTAACAATGAGCAGTTCTTC.

This chain links TRBV6-5 with TRBJ2-7; weak D call: TRBD1 (5 bases). Germline CDR1 reads MNHEY; CDR2 reads SVGAGI. This CDR3 is 13 amino acids long. Between the trimmed V and J ends, which lost 8 bases and 4 bases, there was a span of 15 bases. The CDR3 sequence: CASSDITYYEQYV. CDR3 nucleotide sequence: TGTGCCAGCTCGGACATCACGTATTACGAGCAGTACGTC.

The V call is TRBV6-1, the J call TRBJ1-2, with 7 bases that match TRBD1. The CDR3 is made up of 14 amino acids. Losses at the gene ends were 1 base for V and 4 bases for J; bases not matched to a gene: 3. CDR1 and CDR2 (germline): MNHNS, SASEGT. The CDR3 reads CASSEEAGGYGYTF. The CDR3 DNA reads TGTGCCAGCAGTGAAGAAGCAGGGGGCTATGGCTACACCTTC.

V usage is TRBV4-1 and J usage is TRBJ2-2; D may be TRBD2 (7 bases). With 1 base removed from V and 7 bases from J, the gap between germline ends came to 28 bases. In germline, CDR1 is MGHRA, CDR2 YSYEKL. This CDR3 region has 20 residues. CDR3 sequence reads: CASSQGLGGKGGAAFGELFF. CDR3 bases: TGCGCCAGCAGCCAAGGATTAGGAGGAAAAGGGGGGGCCGCTTTCGGGGAGCTGTTTTTT.

This chain links TRBV7-8 with TRBJ2-2; 8 bases fit TRBD2. There are 16 residues in the CDR3. J lost 0 bases, V lost 2 bases, and 2 bases had no gene match. The germline V gene has CDR1 SGHVS and CDR2 FQNEAQ. The CDR3 loop reads CASSLSGGTNTGELFF. The CDR3 region has the DNA TGTGCCAGCAGCTTAAGCGGGGGTACGAACACCGGGGAGCTGTTTTTT.

The rearrangement joins TRBV18 to TRBJ2-6, with D unclear. V lost 1 base, J lost 0 bases, and 4 bases lay in between. The CDR3 spans 15 residues. Per the germline V gene, CDR1 is KGHSH and CDR2 is LQKENI. The CDR3 loop is CASSPRDSGANVLTF. The CDR3, as DNA: TGTGCCAGCTCACCACGAGACTCTGGGGCCAACGTCCTGACTTTC.

This sequence joins TRBV7-3 and TRBJ2-1; D is uncertain. This CDR3 spans 13 amino acids. CDR1 is SGHTA, CDR2 FQGTGA, per germline. V gave up 0 bases and J gave up 10 bases, with 10 bases separating them. The CDR3 loop is CASSLTVSGEQFF. CDR3 bases: TGTGCCAGCAGCTTAACGGTCTCAGGAGAGCAGTTCTTC.

The V call is TRBV2, the J call TRBJ2-1, with TRBD2 matching 9 bases. Unmatched junction bases numbered 8, after V lost 1 base and J lost 4 bases. The germline V gene encodes CDR1 SNHLY and CDR2 FYNNEI. This CDR3 contains 17 residues. CDR3 DNA: TGTGCCAGCAGTGAAGAAGCTAGCGGGGACGCATACAATGAGCAGTTCTTC. It codes for CASSEEASGDAYNEQFF. The variable domain in full, completed from reference TRBV2 and TRBJ2-1, reads EPEVTQTPSHQVTQMGQEVILRCVPISNHLYFYWYRQILGQKVEFLVSFYNNEISEKSEIFDDQFSVERPDGSNFTLKIRSTKLEDSAMYFCASSEEASGDAYNEQFFGPGTRLTVL.

This clone was detected a few times. The chain's CDR3 is CASGRQRTTGELFF. The CDR3 nucleotides read TGTGCCAGCGGGCGACAGAGGACCACCGGGGAGCTGTTTTTT. The chain has TRBV7-3 and TRBJ2-2; possibly TRBD1 for D (5 bases). The germline V gene encodes CDR1 SGHTA and CDR2 FQGTGA. V shed 8 bases and J shed 4 bases, with 14 bases lying between them. The CDR3 sequence is 14 residues long.